A selection of T cell receptor beta chains follows, all from one sample in a study of T cells in Graves' hyperthyroidism and ophthalmopathy. TCRdb passed the multiplex PCR reads through MiXCR, listing each CDR3 protein once. This sample yields roughly 570,000 distinct CDR3 sequences, of which more than 45% are seen a single time; around 8% belongs to the top ten. The sample taken for sequencing was peripheral blood or thyroid tissue (not recorded which). These receptors originate from a woman younger than 35 with Graves' hyperthyroidism. Both conserved end residues are part of each CDR3. The order of the fields is D gene, V gene, clone size, J gene, CDR3 protein, CDR3 DNA. D genes are given only for firm matches. Expanded clones are given a class, and other clones once, few, many or no size at all.

d_call: .; v_call: TRBV20-1; clone_size: few; j_call: TRBJ2-2; cdr3_aa: CSARERMNTGELFF; cdr3_nt: TGCAGTGCTAGGGAACGGATGAACACCGGGGAGCTGTTTTTT
d_call: .; v_call: TRBV7-9; clone_size: many; j_call: TRBJ1-2; cdr3_aa: CASSLWSRGLDGYTF; cdr3_nt: TGTGCCAGCAGCTTATGGTCCCGGGGTTTGGATGGCTACACCTTC
d_call: .; v_call: TRBV2; clone_size: .; j_call: TRBJ2-5; cdr3_aa: CASSDRTSNQPQYF; cdr3_nt: TGTGCCAGCAGTGACCGCACTAGCAATCAGCCCCAGTACTTC
d_call: .; v_call: TRBV7-2; clone_size: .; j_call: TRBJ1-2; cdr3_aa: CASTRAGNGYTF; cdr3_nt: TGTGCCAGCACCCGGGCAGGGAATGGCTACACCTTC
d_call: TRBD2; v_call: TRBV7-8; clone_size: .; j_call: TRBJ2-7; cdr3_aa: CASSTHLAGSSYEQYF; cdr3_nt: TGTGCCAGCAGCACTCACCTAGCGGGGAGCTCCTACGAGCAGTACTTC
d_call: .; v_call: TRBV12-3/TRBV12-4; clone_size: .; j_call: TRBJ1-4; cdr3_aa: CASTTGGTRGKLFF; cdr3_nt: TGTGCCAGCACCACCGGGGGGACTAGGGGAAAACTGTTTTTT
d_call: TRBD1; v_call: TRBV29-1; clone_size: .; j_call: TRBJ1-1; cdr3_aa: CSVEVTGFKAEAFF; cdr3_nt: TGCAGCGTTGAGGTGACAGGGTTCAAGGCTGAAGCTTTCTTT
d_call: .; v_call: TRBV29-1; clone_size: few; j_call: TRBJ1-1; cdr3_aa: CSAFDSNTEAFF; cdr3_nt: TGCAGCGCCTTCGACAGCAACACTGAAGCTTTCTTT
d_call: .; v_call: TRBV20-1; clone_size: many; j_call: TRBJ1-4; cdr3_aa: CSASPTSTFNEKLFF; cdr3_nt: TGCAGTGCTTCCCCCACCTCGACATTTAATGAAAAACTGTTTTTT
d_call: .; v_call: TRBV5-4; clone_size: .; j_call: TRBJ2-5; cdr3_aa: CASSLVFGGEETQYF; cdr3_nt: TGTGCCAGCAGCTTGGTCTTCGGCGGGGAAGAGACCCAGTACTTC
d_call: .; v_call: TRBV20-1; clone_size: .; j_call: TRBJ2-1; cdr3_aa: CSASEGGEQFF; cdr3_nt: TGCAGTGCTAGCGAAGGGGGTGAGCAGTTCTTC
d_call: .; v_call: TRBV11-2; clone_size: .; j_call: TRBJ2-1; cdr3_aa: CASSLVLVYNEQFF; cdr3_nt: TGTGCCAGCAGCTTAGTCTTGGTCTACAATGAGCAGTTCTTC
d_call: TRBD1; v_call: TRBV11-1; clone_size: .; j_call: TRBJ1-3; cdr3_aa: CASSLESGTDRGYTIYF; cdr3_nt: TGTGCCAGCAGCTTGGAGTCCGGGACCGACAGGGGCTACACCATATATTTT
d_call: .; v_call: TRBV7-2; clone_size: many; j_call: TRBJ1-5; cdr3_aa: CASSLNTNQPQHF; cdr3_nt: TGTGCCAGCAGCTTAAACACCAATCAGCCCCAGCATTTT
d_call: TRBD1; v_call: TRBV4-1; clone_size: many; j_call: TRBJ1-2; cdr3_aa: CASSQPGQSSRYTF; cdr3_nt: TGCGCCAGCAGCCAACCGGGACAGAGTTCGCGCTACACCTTC
d_call: .; v_call: TRBV7-9; clone_size: .; j_call: TRBJ1-4; cdr3_aa: CASSFFLGAEEKLFF; cdr3_nt: TGTGCCAGCAGCTTTTTCTTAGGGGCGGAAGAAAAACTGTTTTTT
d_call: .; v_call: TRBV7-9; clone_size: .; j_call: TRBJ1-6; cdr3_aa: CASQVQENSPLHF; cdr3_nt: TGTGCCAGCCAAGTACAGGAGAATTCACCCCTCCACTTT
d_call: TRBD2; v_call: TRBV12-3/TRBV12-4; clone_size: many; j_call: TRBJ2-7; cdr3_aa: CASSPGGAEQYF; cdr3_nt: TGTGCCAGCAGCCCGGGGGGGGCCGAGCAGTACTTC
d_call: TRBD2; v_call: TRBV7-2; clone_size: many; j_call: TRBJ2-6; cdr3_aa: CASSLRGAGANVLTF; cdr3_nt: TGTGCCAGCAGCTTGCGGGGGGCTGGGGCCAACGTCCTGACTTTC
d_call: .; v_call: TRBV20-1; clone_size: .; j_call: TRBJ1-2; cdr3_aa: CSARAGDYGYTF; cdr3_nt: TGCAGCGCCCGAGCTGGGGACTATGGCTACACCTTC
d_call: TRBD2; v_call: TRBV29-1; clone_size: .; j_call: TRBJ2-7; cdr3_aa: CSVPRPGSGSSYEQYF; cdr3_nt: TGCAGCGTTCCGAGGCCTGGTAGCGGGAGCTCCTACGAGCAGTACTTC
d_call: .; v_call: TRBV5-1; clone_size: many; j_call: TRBJ2-7; cdr3_aa: CASSLVGSPTPSYEQYF; cdr3_nt: TGCGCCAGCAGCCTGGTCGGGAGCCCTACTCCGTCCTACGAGCAGTACTTC
d_call: .; v_call: TRBV29-1; clone_size: .; j_call: TRBJ2-7; cdr3_aa: CSVSMGGLYEQYF; cdr3_nt: TGCAGCGTGTCAATGGGGGGACTTTACGAGCAGTACTTC
d_call: .; v_call: TRBV20-1; clone_size: .; j_call: TRBJ1-2; cdr3_aa: CSARDLAGASYEQYYGYTF; cdr3_nt: TGCAGTGCTAGAGATCTCGCGGGAGCCTCCTACGAGCAGTACTATGGCTACACCTTC
d_call: .; v_call: TRBV6-5; clone_size: many; j_call: TRBJ1-1; cdr3_aa: CASSLRLDGGRRAFF; cdr3_nt: TGTGCCAGCAGCCTCCGTCTTGACGGGGGCAGGCGAGCTTTCTTT
d_call: .; v_call: TRBV20-1; clone_size: .; j_call: TRBJ2-7; cdr3_aa: CSARVRGDEQYF; cdr3_nt: TGCAGTGCTAGAGTCAGGGGGGACGAGCAGTACTTC
d_call: TRBD1; v_call: TRBV27; clone_size: .; j_call: TRBJ1-6; cdr3_aa: CASSFRQGNYNSPLHF; cdr3_nt: TGTGCCAGCAGTTTTCGACAGGGCAACTATAATTCACCCCTCCACTTT
d_call: .; v_call: TRBV20-1; clone_size: .; j_call: TRBJ2-5; cdr3_aa: CSASAGAAEYQETQYF; cdr3_nt: TGCAGTGCTAGCGCTGGGGCGGCCGAATACCAAGAGACCCAGTACTTC